The 15 T cell receptor beta chains below were found in one sample sequenced in a study of T cells in localized non-small cell lung cancer. Assay: immunoSEQ multiplex PCR; the TCRdb copy retains only in-frame clones and omits some. In the table there are almost 65,000 clones, under 90% of which are singletons. The sample in question was peripheral blood, obtained before any cancer treatment. The receptors shown here come from a woman aged 35 to 70 with stage I lung adenocarcinoma.

This chain connects TRBV28 to TRBJ1-1; 7 nucleotides align to TRBD1. In germline, CDR1 is MDHEN, CDR2 SYDVKM. V shed 5 bases, J shed 5 bases, and the junction held 5 bases outside the gene matches. The CDR3 runs 13 residues. The DNA for the CDR3 is TGTGCCAGCAGTAAGGGGGCGCAGACTGAAGCTTTCTTT. Translating it yields CASSKGAQTEAFF.

V gene TRBV19 combines with J gene TRBJ2-7; D gene uncertain. Trimming left V 5 bases short and J 7 bases short, with 18 bases between. Germline V gene data show CDR1 as LNHDA and CDR2 as SQIVND (reference sequence). The CDR3 has 14 amino acids. CDR3 sequence: CASSPRVMATEQYF. CDR3 nucleotides: TGTGCCAGTAGTCCCCGAGTCATGGCTACGGAGCAGTACTTC.

The chain links TRBV7-3 to TRBJ1-1; TRBD1 matches 12 bases. Germline V gene data show CDR1 as SGHTA and CDR2 as FQGTGA. J was trimmed by 4 bases and V by 2 bases; bases with no gene match: 14. The CDR3 totals 19 residues. As DNA, the CDR3 is TGTGCCAGCAGCTTATATTCGGCCGGGACAGGGGGCTCCCCCACTGAAGCTTTCTTT. Amino acids: CASSLYSAGTGGSPTEAFF.

This chain links TRBV4-3 with TRBJ1-1, with a possible D match to TRBD1 (5 bases). There are 14 residues in the CDR3. V was pared by 0 bases and J by 7 bases, with 12 bases between. CDR1 is LGHNA, CDR2 YSLEER, per germline. The CDR3 protein is CASSQDGASNEAFF. DNA of the CDR3: TGCGCCAGCAGCCAAGATGGGGCGTCAAATGAAGCTTTCTTT.

The chain links TRBV5-1 to TRBJ2-2; D uncertain. Trimming removed 3 bases from V and 0 bases from J, with 6 bases in between. Germline loops: CDR1 SGHRS, CDR2 YFSETQ. The CDR3 length is 14 residues. Here the CDR3 reads CASSSHTNTGELFF. In DNA, the CDR3 is TGCGCCAGCAGCTCACATACGAACACCGGGGAGCTGTTTTTT. Filled out from reference TRBV5-1 and TRBJ2-2, the complete variable domain reads KAGVTQTPRYLIKTRGQQVTLSCSPISGHRSVSWYQQTPGQGLQFLFEYFSETQRNKGNFPGRFSGRQFSNSRSEMNVSTLELGDSALYLCASSSHTNTGELFFGEGSRLTVL.

The chain links TRBV11-3 to TRBJ2-1; a possible D gene is TRBD2 (5 bases). The CDR3 sequence is 16 residues long. Trimming removed 1 base from V and 0 bases from J, with 10 bases in between. CDR1 is SGHNT, CDR2 YENEEA, per germline. The CDR3 DNA sequence: TGTGCCAGCAGCTTAGGTGGGAGTAGCTCCTACAATGAGCAGTTCTTC. It yields the protein CASSLGGSSSYNEQFF. Looking up the rest from reference TRBV11-3 and TRBJ2-1 gives the full variable domain: EAGVVQSPRYKIIEKKQPVAFWCNPISGHNTLYWYLQNLGQGPELLIRYENEEAVDDSQLPKDRFSAERLKGVDSTLKIQPAELGDSAVYLCASSLGGSSSYNEQFFGPGTRLTVL.

The chain combines TRBV20-1 with TRBJ1-1; D unclear. Trimming took 3 bases from V and 3 from J, leaving 5 bases between them. Germline loops: CDR1 DFQATT, CDR2 SNEGSKA (reference sequence). The length of the CDR3 is 11 residues. The CDR3 loop is CSARSDTEAFF. The CDR3 DNA reads as TGCAGTGCTAGGTCCGACACTGAAGCTTTCTTT.

The chain has TRBV6-1 and TRBJ2-3; 9 positions agree with TRBD1. Trimming took 6 bases from V and 4 from J; bases not matched to a gene: 8. Germline CDR1 MNHNS, CDR2 SASEGT. This CDR3 comprises 15 residues. CDR3 loop: CASSFTGGASDTQYF. Written as DNA, the CDR3 is TGTGCCAGCAGCTTCACAGGGGGCGCGTCAGATACGCAGTATTTT.

The V and J genes are TRBV4-2 and TRBJ1-4; 8 bases are a match to TRBD1. CDR3 size: 17 residues. V dropped 1 base and J dropped 7; count of bases not matched to a gene: 11. Germline CDR1 reads LGHNA; CDR2 reads YNFKEQ. The CDR3: CASSQVGVGTGGEKLFF. DNA for the CDR3: TGTGCCAGCAGCCAAGTTGGGGTAGGGACAGGCGGTGAAAAACTGTTTTTT.

The V gene is TRBV7-3, the J gene TRBJ2-7; D possibly corresponds to TRBD2 (6 bases). Germline V lookup: CDR1 SGHTA, CDR2 FQGTGA. V dropped 1 base and J dropped 11 bases, with 15 bases sitting between them. The CDR3 extends over 13 amino acids. CDR3 protein: CASSLRWGEVKYF. CDR3 nucleotides: TGTGCCAGCAGCTTAAGATGGGGGGAGGTGAAGTACTTC.

The chain couples TRBV30 to TRBJ1-1; TRBD1 agrees at 11 bases. Germline CDR1 GTSNPN, CDR2 SVGIG (reference sequence). V lost 2 bases and J lost 7; bases outside the gene matches: 15. The CDR3 extends over 17 amino acids. The CDR3: CAWSWAGTGGAANEAFF. DNA of the CDR3: TGTGCCTGGAGTTGGGCCGGGACAGGGGGGGCCGCGAATGAAGCTTTCTTT.

The V and J genes are TRBV30 and TRBJ2-1; D is unresolved. CDR1 and CDR2 (germline): GTSNPN, SVGIG (reference sequence). V lost 7 bases to trimming and J lost 5 bases, with 15 bases between them. The CDR3 sequence is 13 residues long. The CDR3 sequence: CASDEGRDNEQFF. DNA for the CDR3: TGTGCCTCCGATGAAGGTCGTGACAATGAGCAGTTCTTC. Variable domain in full (rest from reference TRBV30 and TRBJ2-1): SQTIHQWPATLVQPVGSPLSLECTVEGTSNPNLYWYRQAAGRGLQLLFYSVGIGQISSEVPQNLSASRPQDRQFILSSKKLLLSDSGFYLCASDEGRDNEQFFGPGTRLTVL.

In this sample, this clone turned up once. This rearrangement joins TRBV20-1 to TRBJ1-6; D not resolved. Trimming left V 3 bases short and J 9 bases short, with 6 bases between. The CDR3 has 11 residues. Germline V gives CDR1 DFQATT, CDR2 SNEGSKA (reference sequence). The CDR3 reads CSASGGSPLHF. CDR3 bases: TGCAGTGCTAGCGGTGGTTCACCCCTCCACTTT.

The chain couples TRBV2 to TRBJ2-3, with 9 nucleotides matching TRBD1. The CDR3 extends over 15 amino acids. The junction had 8 bases not matched to a gene; V was cut back by 6 bases and J by 4 bases. CDR1 and CDR2 from the germline V gene are SNHLY and FYNNEI. The chain's CDR3 is CASSLQGAQPDTQYF. In DNA form, the CDR3 reads TGTGCCAGCAGCTTACAGGGGGCGCAACCAGATACGCAGTATTTT.

This chain joins TRBV5-1 and TRBJ2-3; D is ambiguous. Looked up from germline, CDR1 is SGHRS and CDR2 is YFSETQ. The CDR3 consists of 15 residues. V gave up 5 bases and J gave up 0 bases, with 13 bases separating them. The CDR3 sequence: CASRPDSSSTDTQYF. CDR3 nucleotide sequence: TGCGCCAGCAGACCCGACTCATCAAGCACAGATACGCAGTATTTT.